This T cell receptor beta chain was documented in a study of blood T cell repertoires in COVID-19. V lost 2 bases and J lost 1; bases outside the gene matches: 13. This CDR3 region has 19 residues. CDR1 is MGHRA, CDR2 YSYEKL, per germline. Under the authors' procedure: Reference gene primers were amplified, and this amplification served to estimate nucleated cell counts. The method was immunoSEQ multiplex PCR; TCRdb's version includes in-frame clones alone and lacks a portion of them. V, J and clone size were drawn from that table, and D and trimming were deduced from the DNA. The sample has under 200,000 clones, about 80% seen once. As for this clone: This specimen includes other DNA sequences encoding the same CDR3.

The sequenced sample was peripheral blood. This clonotype was obtained from a human donor with acute or convalescent COVID-19. The donor label of this sample is uncertain. The chain couples TRBV4-1 to TRBJ1-5; 8 nucleotides line up with TRBD1. The CDR3 is CASSQRHLTGDGSNQPQHF. In nucleotides, the CDR3 is TGCGCCAGCAGCCAACGGCATTTGACAGGGGATGGGAGCAATCAGCCCCAGCATTTT.